The 27 T cell receptor beta chains given below trace back to one sample, sequenced in a study of shared clonotypes between healthy human individuals. Profiled with immunoSEQ multiplex PCR; TCRdb holds only in-frame clones, not every one. Among millions of clones listed, about 95% were seen once. The sample consisted of naive CD4+ T cells sorted from blood. Subset in this sample: CD45RA+ positively selected. These receptors were taken from a young man in good health.

This chain links TRBV5-1 with TRBJ2-3; TRBD2 matches 9 bases. Losses at the gene ends were 0 bases for V and 0 bases for J; bases not matched to a gene: 2. This CDR3 is 16 amino acids long. CDR1 is SGHRS and CDR2 is YFSETQ in the germline V gene. CDR3 region: CASSLETSGSTDTQYF. DNA for the CDR3: TGCGCCAGCAGCTTGGAGACTAGCGGAAGCACAGATACGCAGTATTTT.

V gene TRBV5-1 combines with J gene TRBJ2-5; D is uncertain. The V end was cut by 3 bases, the J end by 1 base, with 7 bases between. The CDR3 length is 13 residues. Germline CDR1 SGHRS, CDR2 YFSETQ. CDR3 protein: CASSYGLQETQYF. The CDR3 DNA sequence: TGCGCCAGCAGCTATGGTCTCCAAGAGACCCAGTACTTC.

The gene calls are TRBV20-1 and TRBJ2-1, with D possibly TRBD2 on 6 matching bases. The V gene's germline CDR1 is DFQATT and CDR2 SNEGSKA (reference sequence). This CDR3 spans 11 amino acids. CDR3 in amino acids: CSGVQYNEQFF. Here the CDR3 DNA reads TGCTCGGGAGTTCAATACAATGAGCAGTTCTTC.

The J gene is TRBJ2-2, the V gene TRBV6-1; D is perhaps TRBD1 or TRBD2 (5 bases each). In germline, CDR1 is MNHNS, CDR2 SASEGT. This CDR3 is built from 13 residues. V lost 8 bases and J lost 8, with 15 bases in between. This CDR3 reads CASLPGRWGELFF. CDR3 DNA sequence: TGTGCCAGCCTACCGGGGCGCTGGGGGGAGCTGTTTTTT.

J is TRBJ1-5 and V is TRBV5-5, with a tentative D call TRBD1 (6 bases). Germline values: CDR1 SGHKS, CDR2 YYEKEE (reference sequence). V was clipped by 4 bases and J by 3 bases, with 11 bases between them. CDR3 length: 14 amino acids. In nucleotides, the CDR3 is TGTGCCAGCAGCCTAGGACAGTACAATCAGCCCCAGCATTTT. Encoded protein: CASSLGQYNQPQHF.

In this sample, this clone turned up once. The germline gene is not matched at one end of the junction; a read error may be the cause. The chain carries TRBV30 and TRBJ2-7; 8 nucleotides match TRBD2. This CDR3 has 11 amino acids. The V gene's germline CDR1 is GTSNPN and CDR2 SVGIG (reference sequence). This CDR3 reads CAWSSGGGASF. CDR3 bases: TGTGCCTGGAGTTCGGGAGGGGGTGCGTCCTTC.

Turning to this clone: This may be a read error: a much more frequent sequence differs by one nucleotide. V usage is TRBV6-1 and J usage is TRBJ2-5, with D uncertain. Germline lookup yields CDR1 MNHNS and CDR2 SASEGT. CDR3 length: 11 residues. The V and J ends lost 6 bases and 1 base respectively, with 3 bases between them. For the CDR3, the DNA is TGTGCCAGCAGGTTCCAAGAGACCCAGTACTTC. Its protein is CASRFQETQYF.

The chain employs TRBV30 and TRBJ1-4; D gene ambiguous. There are 15 residues in the CDR3. Trimming pared 0 bases from V and 3 bases from J, leaving 11 bases between. The germline V gene encodes CDR1 GTSNPN and CDR2 SVGIG (reference sequence). CDR3 protein: CAWSVGGLANEKLFF. Written as DNA, the CDR3 is TGTGCCTGGAGTGTGGGAGGGCTAGCTAATGAAAAACTGTTTTTT.

The rearrangement links TRBV7-6 to TRBJ2-4; 7 bases are shared with TRBD1. The V segment lost 2 bases and the J segment 0 bases; nucleotides outside the gene matches: 10. Germline V lookup: CDR1 SGHVS, CDR2 FNYEAQ. The CDR3 sequence is 18 residues long. This CDR3 is CASSLFPPGQLAKNIQYF. DNA for the CDR3: TGTGCCAGCAGCTTATTCCCTCCGGGACAGCTAGCCAAAAACATTCAGTACTTC.

The V call is TRBV9, the J call TRBJ2-7, with 9 bases aligning to TRBD1. CDR1 and CDR2 (germline): SGDLS, YYNGEE. This CDR3 is built from 15 residues. After removal of 0 bases from V and 4 bases from J, the junction contained 5 bases not matched to a gene. CDR3 residues: CASSVGVQGAYEQYF. The CDR3 coding sequence is TGTGCCAGCAGCGTAGGAGTACAGGGGGCTTACGAGCAGTACTTC. Full variable domain (remainder filled in from reference TRBV9 and TRBJ2-7): DSGVTQTPKHLITATGQRVTLRCSPRSGDLSVYWYQQSLDQGLQFLIQYYNGEERAKGNILERFSAQQFPDLHSELNLSSLELGDSALYFCASSVGVQGAYEQYFGPGTRLTVT.

V usage is TRBV19 and J usage is TRBJ2-2; 9 bases fit TRBD1. Trimming took 7 bases from V and 4 from J; bases not matched to a gene: 4. The CDR3 consists of 14 residues. Germline values: CDR1 LNHDA, CDR2 SQIVND (reference sequence). Here the CDR3 reads CASIRDRATGELFF. The CDR3 DNA sequence: TGTGCCAGTATCCGGGACAGGGCCACCGGGGAGCTGTTTTTT.

V usage is TRBV30 and J usage is TRBJ2-3, with TRBD2 matching 15 bases. Germline trimming cut 1 base from V and 6 bases from J; bases unmatched to any gene: 14. The CDR3 has 19 amino acids. The germline V gene encodes CDR1 GTSNPN and CDR2 SVGIG (reference sequence). Here the CDR3 reads CAWSGTGLAGGPQSDTQYF. The CDR3 DNA follows: TGTGCCTGGAGTGGTACTGGACTAGCGGGAGGGCCGCAGTCTGATACGCAGTATTTT.

This chain links TRBV5-5 with TRBJ1-1; tentatively, D is TRBD1 (6 bases). Germline-derived CDR1 and CDR2 are SGHKS and YYEKEE (reference sequence). Trimming shortened V by 4 bases and J by 1 base, and 14 bases separated the two germline ends. This CDR3 is built from 15 residues. CDR3 sequence: CASSGTGTWNTEAFF. The CDR3 region has the DNA TGTGCCAGCAGCGGAACCGGGACATGGAACACTGAAGCTTTCTTT.

V is TRBV13 and J is TRBJ2-7; D gene unclear. V lost 0 bases to trimming and J lost 2 bases, with 8 bases between them. Germline assignment: CDR1 PRHDT and CDR2 FYEKMQ (reference sequence). This CDR3 is built from 14 residues. In DNA, the CDR3 is TGTGCCAGCAGCTTAGGTGGTTATCCCTACGAGCAGTACTTC. Translation: CASSLGGYPYEQYF.

The chain recombines TRBV7-6 with TRBJ2-3; 7 nucleotides agree with TRBD2. V shed 2 bases, J shed 6 bases, and the junction held 11 bases outside the gene matches. The germline V gene has CDR1 SGHVS and CDR2 FNYEAQ. This CDR3 has 16 residues. CDR3 bases: TGTGCCAGCAGCTTATTAGGGCGGGAGTCCCCTGATACGCAGTATTTT. Encoded protein: CASSLLGRESPDTQYF.

This chain links TRBV7-9 with TRBJ2-5; 8 bases are shared with TRBD2. Per the germline V gene, CDR1 is SEHNR and CDR2 is FQNEAQ (reference sequence). V shed 3 bases and J 4 bases; nucleotides not matched to a gene: 1. The length of the CDR3 is 13 residues. This CDR3 is CASSFTSGETQYF. The CDR3 DNA reads as TGTGCCAGCAGCTTTACTAGCGGAGAGACCCAGTACTTC.

J is TRBJ2-6 and V is TRBV25-1, with D uncertain. Looked up from germline, CDR1 is MGHDK and CDR2 is SYGVNS. This CDR3 has 14 amino acids. The germline V and J ends were trimmed by 6 bases and 0 bases, with 6 bases remaining between them. CDR3 nucleotides: TGTGCCAGCAGCTTAAGCTCTGGGGCCAACGTCCTGACTTTC. It encodes CASSLSSGANVLTF. Variable domain in full (rest from reference TRBV25-1 and TRBJ2-6): EADIYQTPRYLVIGTGKKITLECSQTMGHDKMYWYQQDPGMELHLIHYSYGVNSTEKGDLSSESTVSRIRTEHFPLTLESARPSHTSQYLCASSLSSGANVLTFGAGSRLTVL.

The chain recombines TRBV11-1 with TRBJ2-1; D may be TRBD1 (5 bases). CDR1 and CDR2 from the germline V gene are SGHAT and FQDESV (reference sequence). The CDR3 contains 11 residues. Trimming left V 5 bases short and J 13 bases short, with 12 bases between. CDR3 in amino acids: CASSPDSVQFF. The DNA for the CDR3 is TGTGCCAGCAGCCCTGACAGTGTACAGTTCTTC.

The J gene is TRBJ1-1, the V gene TRBV6-5, with D possibly matching TRBD1 (5 bases). CDR1 and CDR2 from the germline V gene are MNHEY and SVGAGI. Trimming cost V 8 bases and J 4 bases, with 20 bases left between them. This CDR3 comprises 15 residues. CDR3 in amino acids: CASGPGGLGSTEAFF. As DNA, the CDR3 is TGTGCCAGCGGACCTGGGGGTTTAGGGAGCACTGAAGCTTTCTTT.

This clone was seen a single time. The V and J genes are TRBV5-1 and TRBJ1-5; 9 bases are a match to TRBD1. The CDR3 has 14 residues. Germline CDR1 is SGHRS and CDR2 is YFSETQ. The V and J ends lost 5 bases and 8 bases, in that order; junction bases with no gene match: 8. The CDR3 nucleotides are TGCGCCAGCAGTCAAACAGGGGGCAGGAAGCCCCAGCATTTT. Its translation is CASSQTGGRKPQHF.

The genes are TRBV4-1 and TRBJ1-2; D possibly corresponds to TRBD1 (5 bases). CDR1 is MGHRA, CDR2 YSYEKL, per germline. The germline V and J ends were trimmed by 0 bases and 4 bases, with 12 bases remaining between them. CDR3 length equals 15 residues. The DNA of the CDR3 is TGCGCCAGCAGCCAAGATCGGACGGGGGTCTATGGCTACACCTTC. Its protein product is CASSQDRTGVYGYTF.

The chain links TRBV29-1 to TRBJ2-2, with D maybe TRBD1 (5 bases). Per germline, CDR1 SQVTM and CDR2 ANQGSEA. V lost 7 bases and J lost 1, with 13 bases in between. The CDR3 consists of 14 residues. The CDR3 coding sequence is TGCAGCGGTCGAACAGGCCTGAACACCGGGGAGCTGTTTTTT. This translates into CSGRTGLNTGELFF.

The V call is TRBV10-3, the J call TRBJ1-1; 7 nucleotides agree with TRBD1. The CDR3 contains 12 residues. The trim removed 3 bases at V and 11 bases at J, leaving 6 bases unmatched. Germline V CDR1 and CDR2: ENHRY, SYGVKD. The CDR3 sequence: CAISESGTVAFF. The CDR3 coding sequence is TGTGCCATCAGTGAATCCGGGACAGTGGCTTTCTTT.

The rearrangement links TRBV2 to TRBJ1-2, with D possibly matching TRBD1 (5 bases). V was clipped by 8 bases and J by 4 bases, with 17 bases between them. Germline-derived CDR1 and CDR2 are SNHLY and FYNNEI. The CDR3 is made up of 14 amino acids. For the CDR3, the DNA is TGTGCCAGCGGACGGGGCGCCTTATTCTATGGCTACACCTTC. Protein: CASGRGALFYGYTF.

This chain joins TRBV9 and TRBJ2-3; D gene uncertain. The CDR3 sequence is 15 residues long. V shed 0 bases and J shed 3 bases, with 11 bases lying between them. CDR1 and CDR2 (germline): SGDLS, YYNGEE. The CDR3, as DNA: TGTGCCAGCAGCGTAGCCCCGAGAGAGACAGATACGCAGTATTTT. Protein product: CASSVAPRETDTQYF.

This clone appeared once. The V call is TRBV2, the J call TRBJ2-7, with a tentative D call TRBD1 (5 bases). V lost 4 bases and J lost 5, with 9 bases in between. Germline CDR1 and CDR2: SNHLY and FYNNEI. The CDR3 contains 12 residues. The CDR3 sequence is CASSVPGNEQYF. DNA for the CDR3: TGTGCCAGCAGTGTTCCAGGGAACGAGCAGTACTTC. Full variable domain (outside the CDR3, taken from reference TRBV2 and TRBJ2-7): EPEVTQTPSHQVTQMGQEVILRCVPISNHLYFYWYRQILGQKVEFLVSFYNNEISEKSEIFDDQFSVERPDGSNFTLKIRSTKLEDSAMYFCASSVPGNEQYFGPGTRLTVT.

CDR3: CASSLVPSSYNSPLHF. The CDR3 coding sequence is TGTGCCAGCAGCTTAGTTCCGAGCTCCTATAATTCACCCCTCCACTTT. The chain joins TRBV11-3 to TRBJ1-6; D unclear. Germline values: CDR1 SGHNT, CDR2 YENEEA. V dropped 1 base and J dropped 0 bases, with 7 bases sitting between them. CDR3 length: 16 residues. Full variable domain (remainder filled in from reference TRBV11-3 and TRBJ1-6): EAGVVQSPRYKIIEKKQPVAFWCNPISGHNTLYWYLQNLGQGPELLIRYENEEAVDDSQLPKDRFSAERLKGVDSTLKIQPAELGDSAVYLCASSLVPSSYNSPLHFGNGTRLTVT.